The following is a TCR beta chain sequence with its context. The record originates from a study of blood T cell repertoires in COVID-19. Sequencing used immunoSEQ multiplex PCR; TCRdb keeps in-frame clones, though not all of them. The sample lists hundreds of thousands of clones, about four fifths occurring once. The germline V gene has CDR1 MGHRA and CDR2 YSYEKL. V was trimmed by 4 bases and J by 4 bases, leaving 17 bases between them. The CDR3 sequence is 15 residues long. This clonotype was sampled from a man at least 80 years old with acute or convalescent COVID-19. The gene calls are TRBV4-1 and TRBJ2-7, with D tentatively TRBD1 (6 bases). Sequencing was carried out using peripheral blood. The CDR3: CASSPDPTGWYEQYF. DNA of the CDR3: TGCGCCAGCAGCCCAGACCCGACAGGTTGGTACGAGCAGTACTTC.